Below, one TCR beta chain is given with its context. Antigen specificity is unknown. The CDR3 has 12 residues. Deletions cut 2 bases from V and 5 bases from J, with 8 bases between. From germline, CDR1 is SGHNT and CDR2 YYREEE (reference sequence). The sample is drawn from a study of CD8+ T cells in alopecia areata. Study-level results: Scalp samples also yield sequences of resident alphabeta T cells from normal skin.

Extraction and reverse transcription of RNA yielded cDNA as the sequencing template. TCRdb's copy holds only in-frame clones and misses some; the assay was immunoSEQ multiplex PCR. The table shows 100,000 to 150,000 clones, with 40% to 55% occurring only once. The chain is built from TRBV5-4 and TRBJ2-7; no clear D gene. The sequenced sample consisted of NKG2D-low CD8+ T cells sorted from blood. The TCR sequence derives from a human donor with alopecia areata. The CDR3 here is CASSLGSHEQYF. CDR3 DNA sequence: TGTGCCAGCAGCTTAGGGTCCCACGAGCAGTACTTC.